This is a list of T cell receptor beta chains from one sample in a study of shared clonotypes between healthy human individuals. Assay used: immunoSEQ multiplex PCR; TCRdb lists only in-frame clones, some missing. Here the sample spans 2 million to 2.5 million clones, roughly 93% being singletons. Material for sequencing was naive CD4+ T cells from PBMCs. The receptor source for this set is a man younger than 30 in good health. Some clones in this sample may be carry-over from other donors' samples. CDR3s include the opening cysteine and the closing phenylalanine or tryptophan. D genes are given only for firm matches. The size of a clone is reported for some rows only, either as once, few or many, or as a class for expanded clones.

TRBJ1-4 | TRBV18 | TRBD1 | . | CASSPRQGAGEKLFF | TGTGCCAGCTCACCACGTCAGGGGGCGGGTGAAAAACTGTTTTTT
TRBJ2-7 | TRBV6-1 | . | . | CASRRGEASYEQYF | TGTGCCAGCAGGAGGGGGGAGGCCTCCTACGAGCAGTACTTC
TRBJ1-2 | TRBV28 | . | . | CASSLGRVYGYTF | TGTGCCAGCAGTCTAGGGCGGGTCTATGGCTACACCTTC
TRBJ1-2 | TRBV5-1 | TRBD1 | . | CASSEGQGAAGAGDGYTF | TGCGCCAGCAGCGAGGGACAGGGGGCCGCGGGCGCGGGCGATGGCTACACCTTC
TRBJ2-3 | TRBV30 | . | . | CAWSYTRSTDTQYF | TGTGCCTGGAGTTATACCAGGAGCACAGATACGCAGTATTTT
TRBJ2-7 | TRBV7-9 | . | . | CASSFTQGTYEQYF | TGTGCCAGCAGCTTTACACAGGGAACCTACGAGCAGTACTTC
TRBJ2-7 | TRBV5-5 | TRBD2 | . | CASSSKLAVGTGEQYF | TGTGCCAGCAGCTCGAAACTAGCGGTGGGCACTGGCGAGCAGTACTTC
TRBJ1-5 | TRBV6-1 | TRBD1 | . | CASRAGQGTVQPQHF | TGTGCCAGCAGGGCGGGACAGGGGACGGTCCAGCCCCAGCATTTT
TRBJ2-1 | TRBV7-9 | TRBD1 | . | CASSTGQGVYNEQFF | TGTGCCAGCAGCACGGGACAGGGGGTCTACAATGAGCAGTTCTTC
TRBJ1-1 | TRBV5-6 | . | . | CASSLGFERDTEAFF | TGTGCCAGCAGCTTGGGGTTTGAGCGGGACACTGAAGCTTTCTTT
TRBJ2-3 | TRBV5-1 | . | . | CASSLRELGTDTQYF | TGCGCCAGCAGCTTGAGGGAGCTTGGCACAGATACGCAGTATTTT
TRBJ2-1 | TRBV2 | . | . | CASSDQGKTSEQFF | TGTGCCAGCAGTGACCAGGGGAAGACGAGTGAGCAGTTCTTC
TRBJ2-2 | TRBV29-1 | TRBD1 | . | CSAVPGQSTGELFF | TGCAGCGCGGTCCCGGGACAGAGTACCGGGGAGCTGTTTTTT
TRBJ2-2 | TRBV5-1 | TRBD2 | . | CASSPGLAYYTGELFF | TGCGCCAGCAGCCCGGGACTAGCGTATTACACCGGGGAGCTGTTTTTT
TRBJ2-7 | TRBV6-4 | TRBD2 | . | CASSALPGLAGVGGYEQYF | TGTGCCAGCAGTGCTCTCCCGGGACTAGCGGGAGTTGGTGGTTACGAGCAGTACTTC
TRBJ1-2 | TRBV11-2 | . | . | CASSGRNYGYTF | TGTGCCAGCAGCGGTCGAAACTATGGCTACACCTTC
TRBJ1-3 | TRBV11-3 | TRBD1 | . | CASSTGTANTIYF | TGTGCCAGCAGCACCGGGACAGCAAACACCATATATTTT
TRBJ1-4 | TRBV19 | . | . | CASRIRNEKLFF | TGTGCCAGTAGAATCAGGAATGAAAAACTGTTTTTT
TRBJ2-7 | TRBV2 | . | . | CASSDQGNEQYF | TGTGCCAGCAGTGATCAGGGTAACGAGCAGTACTTC
TRBJ2-7 | TRBV2 | . | . | CASTREGGPYEQYF | TGTGCCAGCACACGAGAGGGAGGTCCCTACGAGCAGTACTTC
TRBJ2-7 | TRBV28 | TRBD2 | . | CASSWTSHYYEQYF | TGTGCCAGCAGTTGGACTAGCCACTACTACGAGCAGTACTTC
TRBJ2-1 | TRBV28 | . | . | CASSLATRDSDNEQFF | TGTGCCAGCAGTCTCGCCACTCGGGACTCAGACAATGAGCAGTTCTTC
TRBJ1-1 | TRBV28 | . | . | CASSFLQVNTEAFF | TGTGCCAGCAGTTTCCTACAGGTGAACACTGAAGCTTTCTTT
TRBJ1-1 | TRBV7-8 | . | . | CASSFSMNTEAFF | TGTGCCAGCAGTTTTTCGATGAACACTGAAGCTTTCTTT
TRBJ2-1 | TRBV5-4 | . | once | CASSLGPGTRIVENEQFF | TGTGCCAGCAGCTTAGGGCCCGGGACAAGGATCGTTGAGAATGAGCAGTTCTTC
TRBJ2-3 | TRBV28 | TRBD1 | . | CASSFRDRGSSTDTQYF | TGTGCCAGCAGTTTCCGGGACAGGGGATCTTCCACAGATACGCAGTATTTT
TRBJ1-2 | TRBV2 | . | . | CASSGTAYGYTF | TGTGCCAGCAGTGGAACAGCTTATGGCTACACCTTC
TRBJ1-2 | TRBV19 | TRBD1 | . | CASSRPPGQGFNYGYTF | TGTGCCAGTAGCCGCCCTCCGGGACAGGGATTTAACTATGGCTACACCTTC
TRBJ2-3 | TRBV28 | . | . | CASSSPDSGTDTQYF | TGTGCCAGCAGTTCCCCGGACAGCGGCACAGATACGCAGTATTTT
TRBJ1-5 | TRBV19 | TRBD1 | . | CASSILDRGDNQPQHF | TGTGCCAGTAGTATCTTGGACAGGGGAGACAATCAGCCCCAGCATTTT
TRBJ2-2 | TRBV5-6 | . | . | CASSPLSERDTGELFF | TGTGCCAGCAGCCCTTTATCCGAAAGGGACACCGGGGAGCTGTTTTTT
TRBJ2-3 | TRBV30 | . | . | CAWSPSLSKQRPDTQYF | TGTGCCTGGAGTCCTTCCTTATCGAAACAGAGGCCAGATACGCAGTATTTT
TRBJ2-1 | TRBV7-2 | TRBD1 | . | CASSLTGGPNEQFF | TGTGCCAGCAGCTTAACAGGGGGGCCGAATGAGCAGTTCTTC
TRBJ2-3 | TRBV30 | TRBD2 | once | CAWSPKPGLAGVLPDTQYF | TGTGCCTGGAGTCCCAAACCGGGACTAGCGGGAGTACTTCCAGATACGCAGTATTTT
TRBJ2-2 | TRBV5-1 | TRBD2 | . | CASSLISGSPAGELFF | TGCGCCAGCAGCTTGATTAGCGGGAGTCCGGCCGGGGAGCTGTTTTTT
TRBJ2-3 | TRBV2 | TRBD2 | . | CASSDRTSGTDTQYF | TGTGCCAGCAGTGATAGGACTAGCGGCACAGATACGCAGTATTTT
TRBJ2-3 | TRBV18 | TRBD1 | . | CASSPPTGQSTDTQYF | TGTGCCAGCTCACCACCGACGGGACAGAGTACAGATACGCAGTATTTT
TRBJ1-3 | TRBV6-5 | . | . | CASSYSGGSGNTIYF | TGTGCCAGCAGTTACTCTGGGGGTTCTGGAAACACCATATATTTT
TRBJ2-2 | TRBV11-3 | TRBD2 | . | CASSLGTSGTGELFF | TGTGCCAGCAGCTTAGGTACTAGCGGGACCGGGGAGCTGTTTTTT
TRBJ1-4 | TRBV5-1 | TRBD1 | . | CASSILTGGSEKLFF | TGCGCCAGCAGCATTCTTACAGGGGGCTCTGAAAAACTGTTTTTT
TRBJ2-3 | TRBV5-1 | . | . | CASSTVTTSLDTQYF | TGCGCCAGCAGCACCGTTACGACTAGTCTAGATACGCAGTATTTT
TRBJ1-3 | TRBV6-1 | . | . | CASSGGRESSGNTIYF | TGTGCCAGCAGTGGGGGCAGGGAATCATCCGGAAACACCATATATTTT
TRBJ2-5 | TRBV7-3 | . | . | CASSLGQGETQYF | TGTGCCAGCAGCTTGGGTCAGGGGGAGACCCAGTACTTC
TRBJ1-5 | TRBV10-2 | . | . | CASSDERVGQPQHF | TGCGCCAGCAGCGATGAACGGGTCGGTCAGCCCCAGCATTTT
TRBJ2-7 | TRBV28 | . | . | CASSLLGVTYEQYF | TGTGCCAGCAGTTTATTGGGGGTTACCTACGAGCAGTACTTC
TRBJ2-3 | TRBV2 | TRBD2 | . | CASSEAGRAVFSTQYF | TGTGCCAGCAGTGAAGCCGGGAGGGCCGTTTTCAGTACGCAGTATTTT
TRBJ1-1 | TRBV7-6 | . | . | CASSLGVVGEAFF | TGTGCCAGCAGCTTAGGGGTAGTGGGTGAAGCTTTCTTT
TRBJ1-2 | TRBV28 | . | once | CASSPSPNYGYTF | TGTGCCAGCAGTCCCTCGCCTAACTATGGCTACACCTTC
TRBJ1-1 | TRBV7-8 | . | . | CASSRQEGVTEAFF | TGTGCCAGCAGCCGACAGGAGGGGGTCACTGAAGCTTTCTTT
TRBJ1-5 | TRBV6-5 | . | . | CASSKYGGEGQPQHF | TGTGCCAGCAGCAAATATGGGGGGGAGGGCCAGCCCCAGCATTTT
TRBJ1-1 | TRBV19 | . | few | CASSIDDRNTEAFF | TGTGCCAGTAGTATAGATGATAGGAACACTGAAGCTTTCTTT
TRBJ2-3 | TRBV5-1 | . | . | CASSLDSGAGTDTQYF | TGCGCCAGCAGCTTGGACTCCGGGGCCGGCACAGATACGCAGTATTTT
TRBJ2-3 | TRBV9 | TRBD2 | . | CASSVRAGGGDTQYF | TGTGCCAGCAGCGTCCGAGCGGGAGGGGGTGATACGCAGTATTTT
TRBJ1-1 | TRBV28 | TRBD1 | . | CASSLGTGPKAEAFF | TGTGCCAGCAGTTTGGGGACAGGACCTAAGGCTGAAGCTTTCTTT
TRBJ1-5 | TRBV7-8 | TRBD1 | . | CASSDDRETQPQHF | TGTGCCAGCAGCGACGACAGGGAAACCCAGCCCCAGCATTTT
TRBJ2-1 | TRBV5-1 | TRBD2 | . | CASSLTGGNEQFF | TGCGCCAGCAGCTTGACGGGAGGGAATGAGCAGTTCTTC
TRBJ2-3 | TRBV29-1 | TRBD1 | . | CSVGQLGGQGVNTDTQYF | TGCAGCGTAGGGCAACTAGGAGGCCAGGGGGTAAACACAGATACGCAGTATTTT